The rows below give T cell receptor beta chains drawn from one sample of a study of human T cells and chemical hapten exposure. TCRdb analysed the 5' RACE reads with MiXCR anew, one entry per CDR3 protein. The data show around 140,000 distinct CDR3 sequences, around 4.1% seen once. The source is a female donor in good health. CDR3s include the opening cysteine and the closing phenylalanine or tryptophan. Fields, in order: CDR3 length, J gene, D gene, clone size, V gene, CDR3 DNA, CDR3 protein. A D gene is named only where the DNA matches it firmly. Size tells how often a clone was seen (once, few, many) or the class of an expanded clone, and some rows leave it out.

len: 18
j_gene: TRBJ2-6
d_gene: -
abundance: many
v_gene: TRBV4-3
CDR3nt: TGCGCCAGCAGCCAAGATAGGCAAGGAGGGCTCGGGGCCAACGTCCTGACTTTC
CDR3aa: CASSQDRQGGLGANVLTF

len: 16
j_gene: TRBJ1-3
d_gene: TRBD1
abundance: many
v_gene: TRBV5-1
CDR3nt: TGCGCCAGCAGCGGGGGGACAGAGAGCTCTGGAAACACCATATATTTT
CDR3aa: CASSGGTESSGNTIYF

len: 13
j_gene: TRBJ1-5
d_gene: TRBD1
abundance: many
v_gene: TRBV28
CDR3nt: TGTGCCAGCAGGACAGGGACCTATCAGCCCCAGCATTTT
CDR3aa: CASRTGTYQPQHF

len: 14
j_gene: TRBJ2-1
d_gene: -
abundance: few
v_gene: TRBV6-2/TRBV6-3
CDR3nt: TGTGCCAGCAGTTACGGCGGATGTTACAATGAGCAGTTCTTC
CDR3aa: CASSYGGCYNEQFF

len: 14
j_gene: TRBJ2-7
d_gene: -
abundance: many
v_gene: TRBV3-1
CDR3nt: TGTGCCAGCAGCCAAGTGAGGTTCCAAGGTGAGCAGTACTTC
CDR3aa: CASSQVRFQGEQYF

len: 14
j_gene: TRBJ1-2
d_gene: -
abundance: many
v_gene: TRBV7-2
CDR3nt: TGTGCCAGCATTTATGGGTCAGCTAACTATGGCTACACCTTC
CDR3aa: CASIYGSANYGYTF

len: 15
j_gene: TRBJ2-1
d_gene: -
abundance: few
v_gene: TRBV7-8
CDR3nt: TGTGCCAGCAGCCTCCAGCCGGGATCCACCGATGAGCAGTTCTTC
CDR3aa: CASSLQPGSTDEQFF

len: 16
j_gene: TRBJ2-5
d_gene: TRBD2
abundance: -
v_gene: TRBV5-1
CDR3nt: TGCGCCAGCAGCTCAGGACTAGCGGAGGGGCAAGAGACCCAGTACTTC
CDR3aa: CASSSGLAEGQETQYF

len: 18
j_gene: TRBJ2-3
d_gene: TRBD2
abundance: few
v_gene: TRBV14
CDR3nt: TGTGCCAGCAGCCAAGATAGTTTGGGACTAGATGTTGCAGATACGCAGTATTTT
CDR3aa: CASSQDSLGLDVADTQYF

len: 15
j_gene: TRBJ1-6
d_gene: -
abundance: -
v_gene: TRBV7-9
CDR3nt: TGTGCCAGCAGCGTTTCCGGGACCGGGAATTCACCCCTCCACTTT
CDR3aa: CASSVSGTGNSPLHF

len: 13
j_gene: TRBJ1-2
d_gene: -
abundance: many
v_gene: TRBV27
CDR3nt: TGTGCCAGCAGAGCGGGACAAAACTATGGCTACACCTTC
CDR3aa: CASRAGQNYGYTF

len: 13
j_gene: TRBJ1-5
d_gene: -
abundance: many
v_gene: TRBV20-1
CDR3nt: TGCAGTGCCCTCGAGGGGTTCAATCAGCCCCAGCATTTT
CDR3aa: CSALEGFNQPQHF

len: 14
j_gene: TRBJ2-2
d_gene: -
abundance: many
v_gene: TRBV30
CDR3nt: TGTGCCTGGAGCCGTGGACAGAACACCGGGGAGCTGTTTTTT
CDR3aa: CAWSRGQNTGELFF

len: 16
j_gene: TRBJ2-1
d_gene: TRBD2
abundance: many
v_gene: TRBV20-1
CDR3nt: TGCAGTGCTAGAGCGGGACTAGCGGGGGGGTTGGATGAGCAGTTCTTC
CDR3aa: CSARAGLAGGLDEQFF

len: 13
j_gene: TRBJ1-1
d_gene: -
abundance: few
v_gene: TRBV28
CDR3nt: TGTGCCAGTAGTTTATGGGGAGACACTGAAGCTTTCTTT
CDR3aa: CASSLWGDTEAFF

len: 15
j_gene: TRBJ1-4
d_gene: TRBD1
abundance: many
v_gene: TRBV11-2
CDR3nt: TGTGCCAGCAGCTACTCCGGGACAGCCCTTGAAAAACTGTTTTTT
CDR3aa: CASSYSGTALEKLFF

len: 13
j_gene: TRBJ2-2
d_gene: -
abundance: many
v_gene: TRBV7-7
CDR3nt: TGTGCTAGCAGCTTAGGTGGGACCGGGGAGCTGTTTTTT
CDR3aa: CASSLGGTGELFF

len: 14
j_gene: TRBJ2-7
d_gene: TRBD1
abundance: many
v_gene: TRBV7-2
CDR3nt: TGTGCCAGCAGCCGACAGGGGGCTTGGGGCGAGCAGTACTTC
CDR3aa: CASSRQGAWGEQYF

len: 15
j_gene: TRBJ1-1
d_gene: TRBD1
abundance: many
v_gene: TRBV12-3/TRBV12-4
CDR3nt: TGTGCCAGCAGTTCCAGGGGGGGGAGAGGGACTGAAGCTTTCTTT
CDR3aa: CASSSRGGRGTEAFF

len: 15
j_gene: TRBJ2-1
d_gene: -
abundance: many
v_gene: TRBV2
CDR3nt: TGTGCCAGCAGAGACACAGGGAAAACCTACAATGAGCAGTTCTTC
CDR3aa: CASRDTGKTYNEQFF

len: 14
j_gene: TRBJ2-2
d_gene: -
abundance: -
v_gene: TRBV5-1
CDR3nt: TGCGCCAGTTCGGAGACAACGAACACCGGGGAGCTGTTTTTT
CDR3aa: CASSETTNTGELFF

len: 18
j_gene: TRBJ1-6
d_gene: TRBD1
abundance: -
v_gene: TRBV4-1
CDR3nt: TGCGCCAGCAGCCCAAGGACAGGGGGTAGTTCCTATAATTCACCCCTCCACTTT
CDR3aa: CASSPRTGGSSYNSPLHF

len: 13
j_gene: TRBJ1-5
d_gene: -
abundance: many
v_gene: TRBV5-1
CDR3nt: TGCGCCAGCAGCTTCGACGGACATCAGCCCCAGCATTTT
CDR3aa: CASSFDGHQPQHF

len: 13
j_gene: TRBJ2-7
d_gene: TRBD2
abundance: -
v_gene: TRBV6-1
CDR3nt: TGTGCCAGCAGTGTGGGGCTAGCGGGGGTACAGTACTTC
CDR3aa: CASSVGLAGVQYF